The rows below give T cell receptor beta chains drawn from one sample of a study of cytomegalovirus exposure and HLA in healthy donors. Sequenced by immunoSEQ multiplex PCR; TCRdb stores in-frame clones only, minus some. Altogether approximately 130,000 clones are present, roughly four fifths being singletons, with the ten largest covering around 1.8%. Sample: PBMCs. The receptors were sampled from a woman aged 45-65 years in good health and CMV-seronegative. The CDR3 runs from the conserved cysteine through the conserved F or W. The order of the fields is J gene, D gene, V gene, clone size, CDR3 protein, CDR3 DNA. The D gene is left open where the match is weak. Not all rows give a size; the values are once, few, many and, for expanded clones, a class.

J gene: TRBJ2-7; D gene: TRBD1; V gene: TRBV5-1; clone size: .; CDR3 protein: CASSLPGQGSSYEQYF; CDR3 DNA: TGCGCCAGCAGCCTACCGGGACAGGGAAGCTCCTACGAGCAGTACTTC
J gene: TRBJ2-3; D gene: TRBD2; V gene: TRBV28; clone size: .; CDR3 protein: CASSLRTSGPTDTQYF; CDR3 DNA: TGTGCCAGCAGTTTAAGAACTAGCGGCCCCACAGATACGCAGTATTTT
J gene: TRBJ2-3; D gene: TRBD1; V gene: TRBV7-3; clone size: .; CDR3 protein: CASSPTGVDTQYF; CDR3 DNA: TGTGCCAGCAGTCCCACAGGGGTGGATACGCAGTATTTT
J gene: TRBJ1-5; D gene: TRBD1; V gene: TRBV5-4; clone size: .; CDR3 protein: CASSSDREIGQPQHF; CDR3 DNA: TGTGCCAGCAGCTCCGACAGGGAAATAGGTCAGCCCCAGCATTTT
J gene: TRBJ1-3; D gene: .; V gene: TRBV6-5; clone size: .; CDR3 protein: CASSYQTGNTIYF; CDR3 DNA: TGTGCCAGCAGTTATCAGACTGGAAACACCATATATTTT
J gene: TRBJ1-5; D gene: TRBD1; V gene: TRBV7-2; clone size: once; CDR3 protein: CASSARQGGNQPQNF; CDR3 DNA: TGTGCCAGCAGCGCCCGACAGGGTGGCAATCAGCCCCAGAATTTT
J gene: TRBJ2-5; D gene: TRBD1; V gene: TRBV19; clone size: once; CDR3 protein: CASSMDRGETQYF; CDR3 DNA: TGTGCCAGTAGTATGGACAGGGGAGAGACCCAGTACTTC
J gene: TRBJ2-7; D gene: .; V gene: TRBV28; clone size: .; CDR3 protein: CASSLWGADYEQYF; CDR3 DNA: TGTGCCAGCAGTTTATGGGGGGCTGATTACGAGCAGTACTTC
J gene: TRBJ2-7; D gene: .; V gene: TRBV5-1; clone size: .; CDR3 protein: CASRLQDLNTYEQYF; CDR3 DNA: TGCGCCAGCAGATTACAGGATCTCAACACTTACGAGCAGTACTTC
J gene: TRBJ2-5; D gene: TRBD2; V gene: TRBV9; clone size: few; CDR3 protein: CASSVVASGQETQYF; CDR3 DNA: TGTGCCAGCAGCGTAGTAGCTAGCGGACAAGAGACCCAGTACTTC
J gene: TRBJ1-2; D gene: .; V gene: TRBV28; clone size: .; CDR3 protein: CASSIYRERGYTF; CDR3 DNA: TGTGCCAGCAGTATATACAGGGAGAGAGGCTACACCTTC
J gene: TRBJ2-3; D gene: TRBD1; V gene: TRBV19; clone size: .; CDR3 protein: CASSPDRGADTQYF; CDR3 DNA: TGTGCCAGTAGCCCGGACAGGGGTGCAGATACGCAGTATTTT
J gene: TRBJ2-7; D gene: TRBD1; V gene: TRBV28; clone size: .; CDR3 protein: CASSSRQGVTLWQYF; CDR3 DNA: TGTGCCAGCAGTTCCCGACAGGGGGTAACCCTTTGGCAGTACTTC
J gene: TRBJ1-2; D gene: .; V gene: TRBV13; clone size: .; CDR3 protein: CASSLAQGAYGYTF; CDR3 DNA: TGTGCCAGCAGCTTAGCACAAGGGGCCTATGGCTACACCTTC
J gene: TRBJ2-5; D gene: TRBD2; V gene: TRBV30; clone size: .; CDR3 protein: CAWSVTAGVGTQYF; CDR3 DNA: TGTGCCTGGAGTGTAACCGCGGGAGTCGGGACCCAGTACTTC
J gene: TRBJ2-1; D gene: TRBD2; V gene: TRBV11-2; clone size: .; CDR3 protein: CASSQSGRSYNEQFF; CDR3 DNA: TGTGCCAGCAGCCAAAGCGGGAGGTCTTACAATGAGCAGTTCTTC
J gene: TRBJ2-7; D gene: TRBD1; V gene: TRBV5-1; clone size: .; CDR3 protein: CASSLQGAYEQYF; CDR3 DNA: TGCGCCAGCAGCCTGCAGGGGGCCTACGAGCAGTACTTC
J gene: TRBJ1-1; D gene: .; V gene: TRBV5-1; clone size: .; CDR3 protein: CASSWGDGNTEAFF; CDR3 DNA: TGCGCCAGCAGCTGGGGCGACGGGAACACTGAAGCTTTCTTT
J gene: TRBJ1-4; D gene: TRBD1; V gene: TRBV28; clone size: .; CDR3 protein: CASSYRGGNEKLFF; CDR3 DNA: TGTGCCAGCAGTTACAGGGGCGGAAATGAAAAACTGTTTTTT
J gene: TRBJ1-2; D gene: .; V gene: TRBV7-9; clone size: .; CDR3 protein: CSSSSADRLRGYTF; CDR3 DNA: TGTTCCAGCAGCTCCGCGGACAGACTTAGGGGCTACACCTTC
J gene: TRBJ1-2; D gene: TRBD1; V gene: TRBV4-1; clone size: .; CDR3 protein: CASSTGTGVGYTF; CDR3 DNA: TGCGCCAGCAGTACCGGGACAGGGGTCGGCTACACCTTC
J gene: TRBJ2-5; D gene: .; V gene: TRBV6-5; clone size: .; CDR3 protein: CASSYRETQYF; CDR3 DNA: TGTGCCAGCAGTTACCGAGAGACCCAGTACTTC
J gene: TRBJ2-3; D gene: TRBD2; V gene: TRBV27; clone size: .; CDR3 protein: CASSLSPSGSITDTQYF; CDR3 DNA: TGTGCCAGCAGTTTATCCCCTAGCGGGAGTATCACAGATACGCAGTATTTT
J gene: TRBJ2-2; D gene: TRBD2; V gene: TRBV6-1; clone size: .; CDR3 protein: CASGSGGSNTGELFF; CDR3 DNA: TGTGCCAGCGGCAGCGGGGGATCGAACACCGGGGAGCTGTTTTTT
J gene: TRBJ1-1; D gene: TRBD1; V gene: TRBV18; clone size: .; CDR3 protein: CASSLRQGVEAFF; CDR3 DNA: TGTGCCAGCTCACTACGACAGGGAGTTGAAGCTTTCTTT
J gene: TRBJ1-1; D gene: .; V gene: TRBV7-2; clone size: .; CDR3 protein: CASSVYMNTEAFF; CDR3 DNA: TGTGCCAGCAGCGTCTATATGAACACTGAAGCTTTCTTT
J gene: TRBJ2-3; D gene: .; V gene: TRBV7-3; clone size: .; CDR3 protein: CASSLRRAGNTDTQYF; CDR3 DNA: TGTGCCAGCAGCTTAAGAAGGGCAGGGAACACAGATACGCAGTATTTT
J gene: TRBJ1-5; D gene: TRBD1; V gene: TRBV4-3; clone size: .; CDR3 protein: CASSQGTGTGGGQPQHF; CDR3 DNA: TGCGCCAGCAGCCAAGGCACCGGGACAGGGGGGGGACAGCCCCAGCATTTT
J gene: TRBJ1-2; D gene: .; V gene: TRBV29-1; clone size: .; CDR3 protein: CSAQGRDNYGYTF; CDR3 DNA: TGCAGCGCCCAGGGGAGGGACAACTATGGCTACACCTTC
J gene: TRBJ1-1; D gene: .; V gene: TRBV29-1; clone size: .; CDR3 protein: CSVERNTEAFF; CDR3 DNA: TGCAGCGTTGAGCGGAACACTGAAGCTTTCTTT
J gene: TRBJ1-1; D gene: .; V gene: TRBV5-6; clone size: .; CDR3 protein: CASTWREGHLKAFF; CDR3 DNA: TGTGCCAGCACCTGGAGGGAAGGGCATTTGAAAGCTTTCTTT
J gene: TRBJ2-3; D gene: .; V gene: TRBV12-5; clone size: .; CDR3 protein: CASVLQGDTDTQYF; CDR3 DNA: TGTGCTAGTGTCCTACAGGGCGACACAGATACGCAGTATTTT
J gene: TRBJ1-2; D gene: .; V gene: TRBV28; clone size: .; CDR3 protein: CASSLVSYGYTF; CDR3 DNA: TGTGCCAGCAGTTTGGTTAGCTATGGCTACACCTTC
J gene: TRBJ1-3; D gene: .; V gene: TRBV2; clone size: .; CDR3 protein: CAMMGGGNTIYF; CDR3 DNA: TGTGCCATGATGGGAGGCGGAAACACCATATATTTT
J gene: TRBJ2-3; D gene: TRBD2; V gene: TRBV10-3; clone size: .; CDR3 protein: CAISGPLGGRAFSTDTQYF; CDR3 DNA: TGTGCCATCAGTGGTCCCTTGGGTGGGAGGGCCTTTTCGACAGATACGCAGTATTTT
J gene: TRBJ2-7; D gene: .; V gene: TRBV5-1; clone size: .; CDR3 protein: CASSLVSSGVYEQYF; CDR3 DNA: TGCGCCAGCAGCTTGGTGTCCAGCGGAGTATACGAGCAGTACTTC
J gene: TRBJ2-7; D gene: TRBD2; V gene: TRBV28; clone size: .; CDR3 protein: CASSLPTGWASGSSYEQYF; CDR3 DNA: TGTGCCAGCAGTTTACCTACAGGGTGGGCTAGCGGGAGCTCCTACGAGCAGTACTTC
J gene: TRBJ2-1; D gene: TRBD2; V gene: TRBV10-3; clone size: .; CDR3 protein: CAIREGTSGKNEQFF; CDR3 DNA: TGTGCCATCAGGGAAGGGACTAGCGGGAAAAATGAGCAGTTCTTC
J gene: TRBJ1-4; D gene: .; V gene: TRBV6-1; clone size: .; CDR3 protein: CASSGGGMGEKLFF; CDR3 DNA: TGTGCCAGCAGCGGGGGGGGTATGGGTGAAAAACTGTTTTTT
J gene: TRBJ1-3; D gene: .; V gene: TRBV5-1; clone size: .; CDR3 protein: CASSLTQGRAGNTIYF; CDR3 DNA: TGCGCCAGCAGCCTAACCCAGGGGAGGGCTGGAAACACCATATATTTT
J gene: TRBJ2-5; D gene: .; V gene: TRBV27; clone size: .; CDR3 protein: CASSLTPSPETQYF; CDR3 DNA: TGTGCCAGCAGTCTAACCCCGAGTCCAGAGACCCAGTACTTC
J gene: TRBJ1-1; D gene: .; V gene: TRBV6-5; clone size: .; CDR3 protein: CASSYAGAEAFF; CDR3 DNA: TGTGCCAGCAGTTACGCAGGGGCTGAAGCTTTCTTT
J gene: TRBJ1-1; D gene: .; V gene: TRBV5-4; clone size: few; CDR3 protein: CASSRRTAEAFF; CDR3 DNA: TGTGCCAGCAGCAGGAGGACTGCTGAAGCTTTCTTT
J gene: TRBJ2-7; D gene: TRBD1; V gene: TRBV7-9; clone size: .; CDR3 protein: CASSLTGQAPEQYF; CDR3 DNA: TGTGCCAGCAGCCTGACCGGACAGGCTCCTGAGCAGTACTTC
J gene: TRBJ1-2; D gene: .; V gene: TRBV27; clone size: .; CDR3 protein: CASSSSRFNYGYTF; CDR3 DNA: TGTGCCAGCAGTTCATCCAGGTTTAACTATGGCTACACCTTC
J gene: TRBJ2-3; D gene: .; V gene: TRBV7-2; clone size: .; CDR3 protein: CASSLRAERTDTQYF; CDR3 DNA: TGTGCCAGCAGCTTGAGGGCAGAGCGCACAGATACGCAGTATTTT
J gene: TRBJ2-1; D gene: .; V gene: TRBV7-8; clone size: .; CDR3 protein: CASSPMPDSYNEQFF; CDR3 DNA: TGTGCCAGCAGCCCAATGCCAGACTCCTACAATGAGCAGTTCTTC
J gene: TRBJ2-3; D gene: .; V gene: TRBV7-2; clone size: .; CDR3 protein: CASSRWTDTDTQYF; CDR3 DNA: TGTGCCAGCAGCCGTTGGACAGACACAGATACGCAGTATTTT
J gene: TRBJ1-5; D gene: .; V gene: TRBV7-2; clone size: .; CDR3 protein: CASSSGGYQPQHF; CDR3 DNA: TGTGCCAGCAGCTCGGGGGGCTATCAGCCCCAGCATTTT
J gene: TRBJ2-4; D gene: .; V gene: TRBV19; clone size: once; CDR3 protein: CASSRRGIAKNIQYF; CDR3 DNA: TGTGCCAGTAGTCGACGGGGGATAGCCAAAAACATTCAGTACTTC
J gene: TRBJ2-7; D gene: .; V gene: TRBV7-3; clone size: .; CDR3 protein: CASSLTAQVAQYF; CDR3 DNA: TGTGCCAGCAGCTTAACAGCACAGGTCGCGCAGTACTTC
J gene: TRBJ1-5; D gene: .; V gene: TRBV4-3; clone size: .; CDR3 protein: CASSLKNPQTPNQPQHF; CDR3 DNA: TGCGCCAGCAGCCTCAAAAACCCACAGACACCCAATCAGCCCCAGCATTTT
J gene: TRBJ1-1; D gene: TRBD1; V gene: TRBV6-1; clone size: .; CDR3 protein: CASSAADRGLTEAFF; CDR3 DNA: TGTGCCAGCAGTGCTGCGGACAGGGGGCTTACTGAAGCTTTCTTT